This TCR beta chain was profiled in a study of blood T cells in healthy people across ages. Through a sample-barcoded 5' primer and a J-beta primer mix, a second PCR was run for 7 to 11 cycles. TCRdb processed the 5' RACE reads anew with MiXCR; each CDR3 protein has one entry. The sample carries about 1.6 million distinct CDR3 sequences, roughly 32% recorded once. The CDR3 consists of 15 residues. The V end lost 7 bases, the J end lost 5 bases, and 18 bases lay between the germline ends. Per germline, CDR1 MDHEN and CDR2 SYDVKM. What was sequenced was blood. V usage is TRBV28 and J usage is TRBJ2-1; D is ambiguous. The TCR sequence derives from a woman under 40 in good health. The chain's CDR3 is CASTLPEQWDNEQFF. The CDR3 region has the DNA TGTGCCAGCACACTACCGGAACAGTGGGACAATGAGCAGTTCTTC.